This TCR beta chain is from a study of blood T cell repertoires in COVID-19. This clone was seen once. Profiling relied on immunoSEQ multiplex PCR, and the TCRdb table lists in-frame clones only, not all of them. The profile shows a few hundred thousand clones, approximately 90% of them singletons. Enrolled through a virtual design, the participants were between roughly 18 and 100 years of age and came from about two dozen US areas. Donors were grouped by their self-reported clinical history. Either two negative PCRs, clearance, or symptom resolution qualified Cohort 3 donors as recovered. Sample: PBMCs or T cells enriched from blood (not recorded which). The clonotype comes from a man in his thirties or forties who had recovered from COVID-19.

The CDR3 bases are TGCGCCAGCAGCTCAGGGTTGGACACCGGGGAGCTGTTTTTT. This gives the protein CASSSGLDTGELFF. The rearrangement joins TRBV5-1 to TRBJ2-2; perhaps TRBD1 as D (5 bases). The germline V gene has CDR1 SGHRS and CDR2 YFSETQ. CDR3 length: 14 residues. V was cut by 3 bases and J by 3 bases, with 9 bases left in between.